These 8 T cell receptor beta chains were sequenced from one sample in a study of technical replicates of blood from several donors. Produced via immunoSEQ multiplex PCR; TCRdb's table is partial and in-frame only. The profile shows 70,000 or so clones, about nine tenths of them singletons. Sequenced: T cells isolated from PBMCs. All receptors derive from a human donor in good health. Some clones in this sample may be carry-over from other donors' samples.

The chain uses TRBV2 and TRBJ1-5, with 9 bases aligning to TRBD1. The CDR3 has 15 residues. With 4 bases clipped from V and 3 bases from J, the junction kept 4 bases outside the gene matches. From germline, CDR1 is SNHLY and CDR2 FYNNEI. The CDR3 nucleotides read TGTGCCAGCAGTGGTGGGACAGGGTCCAATCAGCCCCAGCATTTT. Its protein product is CASSGGTGSNQPQHF.

The chain joins TRBV29-1 to TRBJ2-5, with 9 bases aligning to TRBD1. J was trimmed by 5 bases and V by 6 bases; bases with no gene match: 13. The germline V gene encodes CDR1 SQVTM and CDR2 ANQGSEA. The CDR3 covers 15 residues. The CDR3: CSVNGGPGTGETQYF. DNA for the CDR3: TGCAGCGTCAATGGGGGCCCCGGGACAGGGGAGACCCAGTACTTC.

The rearrangement uses TRBV5-1 and TRBJ2-1; 12 bases match TRBD2. Germline V gene data show CDR1 as SGHRS and CDR2 as YFSETQ. The CDR3 is made up of 14 amino acids. The J segment lost 5 bases and the V segment lost 7 bases, leaving 4 bases of the junction unmatched. This CDR3 is CASERTSGDNEQFF. The CDR3 DNA sequence: TGCGCCAGCGAAAGGACTAGCGGGGACAATGAGCAGTTCTTC.

This sequence joins TRBV27 and TRBJ2-6, with D unresolved. The CDR3 loop spans 14 amino acids. The V end lost 3 bases, the J end lost 0 bases, and 3 bases lay between the germline ends. Germline CDR1 and CDR2: MNHEY and SMNVEV (reference sequence). The CDR3 spells CASSLYSGANVLTF. The CDR3 DNA reads TGTGCCAGCAGTTTGTACTCTGGGGCCAACGTCCTGACTTTC.

This chain links TRBV6-5 with TRBJ2-7, with 7 nucleotides matching TRBD2. CDR1 and CDR2 from the germline V gene are MNHEY and SVGAGI. The CDR3 spans 15 residues. V lost 0 bases to trimming and J lost 6 bases; unmatched junction nucleotides: 8. The CDR3, as DNA: TGTGCCAGCAGTTACTCGGCGGGAGTAGTTTCCGAGCAGTACTTC. This codes for CASSYSAGVVSEQYF.

V gene TRBV7-9 combines with J gene TRBJ1-3; the D gene is possibly TRBD1 (5 bases). The CDR3 contains 16 residues. CDR1 SEHNR and CDR2 FQNEAQ come from the germline V gene (reference sequence). Deletions cut 5 bases from V and 4 bases from J, with 18 bases between. The CDR3 sequence is CASSPPGPGGGNTIYF. The CDR3 region has the DNA TGTGCCAGCAGCCCGCCTGGGCCGGGGGGAGGAAACACCATATATTTT.

V gene TRBV6-5 combines with J gene TRBJ1-1, with D uncertain. Trimming removed 6 bases at V and 1 base at J, with 6 bases between. This CDR3 region has 12 residues. Germline values: CDR1 MNHEY, CDR2 SVGAGI. CDR3 nucleotide sequence: TGTGCCAGCAGCGCGAGGAACACTGAAGCTTTCTTT. It encodes CASSARNTEAFF.

This chain links TRBV4-2 with TRBJ2-7, with D possibly matching TRBD2 (6 bases). Germline CDR1 LGHNA, CDR2 YNFKEQ. The CDR3 runs 15 residues. V dropped 0 bases and J dropped 4 bases, with 13 bases sitting between them. The CDR3, as DNA: TGTGCCAGCAGCCAAGAGGGCGCCGGGGGATACGAGCAGTACTTC. Translated: CASSQEGAGGYEQYF.